This T cell receptor beta chain was sequenced during a study of read filtering for tumor transcriptome and immune sequencing. Across the study: After DNase treatment, RNA was made into whole-transcriptome libraries.

Sampling of bone marrow took place during active disease in every patient. The CDR3 sequence is 13 residues long. Germline V gene data show CDR1 as SNHLY and CDR2 as FYNNEI. Molecular barcoded adaptors covering alpha/delta and beta/gamma chains were used on 400 ng RNA. Each CDR3 protein is one row after TCRdb ran MiXCR on the reads. Of about 25,000 distinct CDR3 sequences detected, about 20% appear once; the ten largest clones hold 40% to 55%. Concerning this clonotype: Its cognate antigen is unknown. At one of its ends the junction is not consistent with the germline gene, which may arise from a read error.

Study-wide findings and caveats: Sorted CD138-negative bone marrow cells were not purified T cells. Even smaller IR-seq throughput identified most shared clonotypes.

The chain joins TRBV2 to TRBJ1-4, with a possible D match to TRBD1 (6 bases). This receptor was obtained from a donor aged 40 or older with multiple myeloma. Sequencing was carried out using a population of CD138-negative cells sorted from bone marrow. The CDR3: CASSEEGGKKLLF. The CDR3 bases are TGTGCCAGCAGTGAAGAGGGGGGGAAAAAACTGCTTTTT.